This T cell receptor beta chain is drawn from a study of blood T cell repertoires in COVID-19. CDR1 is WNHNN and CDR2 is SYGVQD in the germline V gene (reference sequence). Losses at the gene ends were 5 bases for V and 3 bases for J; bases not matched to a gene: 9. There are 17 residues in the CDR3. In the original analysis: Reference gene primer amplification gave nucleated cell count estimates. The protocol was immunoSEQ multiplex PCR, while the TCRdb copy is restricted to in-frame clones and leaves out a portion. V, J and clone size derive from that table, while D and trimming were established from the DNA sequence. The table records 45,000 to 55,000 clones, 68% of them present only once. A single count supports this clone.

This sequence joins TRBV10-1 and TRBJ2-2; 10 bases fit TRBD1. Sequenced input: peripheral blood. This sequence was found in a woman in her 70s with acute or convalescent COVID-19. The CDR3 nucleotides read TGCGCCAGCAGTCCGGGACAGGGGCCCCCTTACACCGGGGAGCTGTTTTTT. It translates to CASSPGQGPPYTGELFF.